The rows below give T cell receptor beta chains drawn from one sample of a study of T cell repertoires in cytomegalovirus infection. Using its own MiXCR run on the reads, TCRdb lists one record per CDR3 protein. The sample shows roughly 800,000 distinct CDR3 sequences, almost 30% of them seen only once. These TCRs' antigens remain unknown. Sequenced here: cultured CD8+ T cells from PBMCs, sampled from culture after CMV antigen stimulation. These receptors came from a human donor in good health (CMV status not recorded). Some clones in this sample may be carry-over from other donors' samples. Each CDR3 is given with its conserved first and last residue. The D gene is left open where the match is weak. Part of the rows lack a size; the others show once, few, many or a class for expanded clones.

abundance	d_gene	v_gene	j_gene	CDR3nt	CDR3aa
.	.	TRBV7-9	TRBJ2-1	TGTGCTAGCAGCTTACAGGGGGGGCAAAATGAGCAGTTCTTC	CASSLQGGQNEQFF
few	TRBD2	TRBV12-3/TRBV12-4	TRBJ2-1	TGTGCCAGCAATGTAGCGGGGTCCAATGAGCAGTTCTTC	CASNVAGSNEQFF
few	TRBD2	TRBV4-3	TRBJ2-5	TGCGCCAGCAGCCAAGATCTGTGGACTAGCGGTTTCCCCGGGAGAGAGACCCAGTACTTC	CASSQDLWTSGFPGRETQYF
.	.	TRBV6-6	TRBJ1-1	TGTGCCAGCAGTTACTCTACAAATACACAACTACTGAAAACTGAAGCTTTCTTT	CASSYSTNTQLLKTEAFF
few	.	TRBV12-5	TRBJ2-2	TGTGCTAGTGGTTTGGCCCTGAAGGTCGGGGAGCTGTTTTTT	CASGLALKVGELFF
many	TRBD1	TRBV7-8	TRBJ1-5	TGTGCCAGCAGCTTAGAGGGGGCAGGGGTGACCAATCAGCCCCAGCATTTT	CASSLEGAGVTNQPQHF
.	TRBD2	TRBV18	TRBJ2-5	TGTGCCAGCTCGCAACCGGGACTAGCCCAAGAGACCCAGTACTTC	CASSQPGLAQETQYF
.	TRBD1	TRBV20-1	TRBJ1-6	TGCAGTGCTAGAGCACCGGGACAGGGGAAATTCCTTAATTCACCCCTCCACTTT	CSARAPGQGKFLNSPLHF
few	TRBD1	TRBV10-3	TRBJ2-1	TGTGCCATCAGTGGCGGACAGGCGAGCTCCTACAATGAGCAGTTCTTC	CAISGGQASSYNEQFF
once	.	TRBV6-1	TRBJ2-5	TGTGCCAGCAGTGACTGGAGAGAGACCCAGTACTTC	CASSDWRETQYF
few	.	TRBV7-9	TRBJ2-1	TGTGCCAGCAGCTTAAGGTCGGCCTTGTTCTTC	CASSLRSALFF
.	TRBD2	TRBV9	TRBJ2-3	TGTGCCAGCAGCGCCCCGACTAGCGGGGGGGGTTTTGATACGCAGTATTTT	CASSAPTSGGGFDTQYF
.	.	TRBV6-5	TRBJ1-6	TGTGCCAGCAAGGAGGGGTATAATTCACCCCTCCACTTT	CASKEGYNSPLHF
.	.	TRBV19	TRBJ1-5	TGTGCCAGTATGAGGGGAAATCAGCCCCAGCATTTT	CASMRGNQPQHF
.	TRBD2	TRBV18	TRBJ2-2	TGTGCCAGCCCTGGGACTAGCGGTGACAGCACCGGGGAGCTGTTTTTT	CASPGTSGDSTGELFF
few	.	TRBV29-1	TRBJ2-1	TGCAGCGTGGGGGATGTAATGTCCAATGAGCAGTTCTTC	CSVGDVMSNEQFF
.	TRBD1	TRBV29-1	TRBJ2-1	TGCAGCGTTGTGGGGGACAGAGTTTACAATGAGCAGTTCTTC	CSVVGDRVYNEQFF
.	.	TRBV6-2/TRBV6-3	TRBJ1-5	TGTGCCAGCAGTTACCACAGGGCCTGGGGCCTACTAAATCAGCCCCAGCATTTT	CASSYHRAWGLLNQPQHF
.	.	TRBV12-3/TRBV12-4	TRBJ2-2	TGTGCCAGCACCTTGGGTGGCGACAGTGCGAACACCGGGGAGCTGTTTTTT	CASTLGGDSANTGELFF
.	.	TRBV6-6	TRBJ2-1	TGTGCCAGCAGTGTGAGGGATTCGAGTTTCTACAAAGAGCAGTTCTTC	CASSVRDSSFYKEQFF
few	.	TRBV2	TRBJ2-7	TGTGCCAGCAGTGAAGGTGGAGGGTCCAGCTACGAGCAGTACTTC	CASSEGGGSSYEQYF
few	TRBD2	TRBV7-9	TRBJ2-3	TGTGCCAGCAGCTTAAGGGCTAGCGGGCCTCATACTAGCACAGATACGCAGTATTTT	CASSLRASGPHTSTDTQYF
.	.	TRBV12-3/TRBV12-4	TRBJ1-5	TGTGCCAGCAGTTTATCCCTACCTGACCCTGAGCATTTT	CASSLSLPDPEHF
.	.	TRBV12-3/TRBV12-4	TRBJ2-6	TGTGCCAGCAGTTGGGGACTTCCGGGGGCTGGGGCCAACGTCCTGACTTTC	CASSWGLPGAGANVLTF
.	.	TRBV19	TRBJ2-1	TGTGCCAGTAGTATTTGGGAGGGGGCACAAGATGGTGAGCAGTTCTTC	CASSIWEGAQDGEQFF
.	.	TRBV9	TRBJ1-1	TGTGCCAGCAGCGTAGTGAGGGTGAACACTGAAGCTTTCTTT	CASSVVRVNTEAFF
few	TRBD2	TRBV11-1	TRBJ2-1	TGTGCCAGCAGCACTACTAGCGGGGAGCCTTACAATGAGCAGTTCTTC	CASSTTSGEPYNEQFF
.	.	TRBV27	TRBJ2-7	TGTGCCAGCAGTTCTTACCCGGGGGAGCAGTACTTC	CASSSYPGEQYF
few	TRBD2	TRBV6-5	TRBJ2-1	TGTGCCAGCAGTTTTAGCGGGGGGTTCCCAGAAAGCTCCTACAATGAGCAGTTCTTC	CASSFSGGFPESSYNEQFF
few	.	TRBV27	TRBJ1-2	TGTGCCAAGAGGCTAGGGAATGGCTACACCTTC	CAKRLGNGYTF
few	TRBD1	TRBV6-2/TRBV6-3	TRBJ1-1	TGTGCCAGCAACAGGGGTTTTGGGACTGAAGCTTTCTTT	CASNRGFGTEAFF
few	TRBD1	TRBV5-4	TRBJ1-1	TGTGCCAGCAGCACCCGGGACAGACCTCCTCATTATGGAGCTTTCTTT	CASSTRDRPPHYGAFF
.	.	TRBV6-6	TRBJ2-3	TGTGCCAGCAGTTACTCTGGGGTAGGGGGGACAAGCACAGATACGCAGTATTTT	CASSYSGVGGTSTDTQYF
.	.	TRBV29-1	TRBJ2-7	TGCAGCGTTGAAGGGGATCTTCCCTACGAGCAGTACTTC	CSVEGDLPYEQYF
few	.	TRBV29-1	TRBJ2-7	TGCAGCGTTGAATCCGGCGGGACAGCCTACGAGCAGTACTTC	CSVESGGTAYEQYF
.	.	TRBV7-6	TRBJ1-2	TGTGCCAGCAGCCCCCGAACTAACTATGGCTACACCTTC	CASSPRTNYGYTF
.	TRBD1	TRBV6-5	TRBJ2-3	TGTGCCAGCAGTTACTCTCTGACAGGGGGGGCAGATACGCAGTATTTT	CASSYSLTGGADTQYF
many	.	TRBV19	TRBJ1-5	TGTGCCAGTAGTATAGTCTTACGGGCCATTAAGCGGCCCCAGCATTTT	CASSIVLRAIKRPQHF
.	TRBD1	TRBV7-6	TRBJ1-5	TGTGCCAGCAGCTTAGGGGACAGTAAACCTAATCAGCCCCAGCATTTT	CASSLGDSKPNQPQHF
many	.	TRBV7-6	TRBJ1-1	TGTGCCAGCAGCCCCGGCCCAGAAGAAAGGACTGAAGCTTTCTTT	CASSPGPEERTEAFF
few	.	TRBV27	TRBJ1-5	TGTGCCAGCAGTTTAACAGGCGGAGGCGATCAGCCCCAGCATTTT	CASSLTGGGDQPQHF
few	TRBD1	TRBV6-1	TRBJ1-2	TGTGCCAGCAGTGACCTCCGGGACAGGGGAGACTATGGCTACACCTTC	CASSDLRDRGDYGYTF
.	.	TRBV29-1	TRBJ1-1	TGCAGCGTTGACGTCGACGGATTTGACACTGAAGCTTTCTTT	CSVDVDGFDTEAFF
.	.	TRBV6-2/TRBV6-3	TRBJ2-2	TGTGCCAGCTCCCCCGTCGGCCCAAACGGCGGGGAGCTGTTTTTT	CASSPVGPNGGELFF
.	.	TRBV6-2/TRBV6-3	TRBJ2-1	TGTGCCAGCAGTCCCTTCGTTGCGAATGAGCAGTTCTTC	CASSPFVANEQFF
.	.	TRBV19	TRBJ2-1	TGTGCCAGTAGTATTGGGAGCGACTACAATGAGCAGTTCTTC	CASSIGSDYNEQFF
.	TRBD1	TRBV7-9	TRBJ1-2	TGTGCCAGCAGCTTAGACGGGACAGGGTATAATCACTATGGCTACACCTTC	CASSLDGTGYNHYGYTF
.	.	TRBV28	TRBJ2-2	TGTGCCAGCAGTTCCTACCCCAGGGGCACCGGGGAGCTGTTTTTT	CASSSYPRGTGELFF
many	.	TRBV7-9	TRBJ1-2	TGTGCCAGCTTGGGTGGGCAGAAGGAGTTTACTGGCTACACCTTC	CASLGGQKEFTGYTF
.	TRBD2	TRBV27	TRBJ2-3	TGTGCCAGCAGTTCCGGACTAGCTTCCGACCTCTACGCAGATACGCAGTATTTT	CASSSGLASDLYADTQYF
many	.	TRBV25-1	TRBJ1-2	TGTGCCAGCAGTGTTGGGGGCGGCTACACCTTC	CASSVGGGYTF